This is a list of T cell receptor beta chains from one sample in a study of T cells after yellow fever vaccination. TCRdb called the 5' RACE reads again in MiXCR, with one record for every CDR3 protein. The table has some 400,000 distinct CDR3 sequences, around 19% seen once. The specimen was PBMCs, collected before the yellow fever booster vaccination. Source of these receptors: a man aged 18 to 35 who received the YFV17D yellow fever vaccine. Both conserved end residues are part of each CDR3.

>TRBV6-4
CASSESWDSTSYNEQFF
>TRBV6-5
CATRERGGAGNEQFF
>TRBV18
CASSSRQGINEQFF
>TRBV24-1
CATRNRVGTEAFF
>TRBV12-3/TRBV12-4
CASSPHAETQYF
>TRBV4-2
CASSQGGKGTGELFF
>TRBV19
CASRRTDGYTF
>TRBV9
CASSSRGGPHTDTQYF
>TRBV27
CASSSVGDGPNYEQYF
>TRBV20-1
CSARQFNEQFF
>TRBV7-2
CASSLAIIGGAGYGYTF